This record concerns one TCR beta chain sequence. Next came a second PCR, run for roughly 6 to 11 cycles, which used a sample-barcoded 5' primer along with a J-beta primer mix. TCRdb fed the 5' RACE reads into MiXCR, producing one record per CDR3 protein. The repertoire holds hundreds of thousands of distinct CDR3 sequences, with 20% to 25% as singletons. The sample comes from a study of blood T cells in healthy people across ages. The CDR3 has 14 residues. The V end lost 10 bases, the J end lost 0 bases, and 12 bases lay between the germline ends. Germline CDR1 reads KGHDR; CDR2 reads SFDVKD. The same sample was also used in a study of T cells of mothers and their children. This second study notes: Over five children and their three healthy Caucasian mothers were the donors. Each mother gave over 8 million TCR beta CDR3 reads; each child, around 2.8 million.

The chain joins TRBV24-1 to TRBJ1-5, with unresolved D. The specimen was blood. This receptor was taken from a boy younger than 18 in good health. The CDR3 loop reads CATADLDSNQPQHF. The CDR3 coding sequence is TGTGCCACTGCCGATTTGGATAGCAATCAGCCCCAGCATTTT.